This T cell receptor (beta chain) is drawn from a study of pediatric ulcerative colitis. Whole-study results and caveats: Acute severe colitis showed lower rectal diversity from clonal expansions.

CDR1 MNHEY and CDR2 SMNVEV come from the germline V gene (reference sequence). V was cut by 2 bases and J by 4 bases, with 12 bases left in between. The CDR3 sequence is 14 residues long. With regard to this clone: Its antigen remains unidentified.

No immunosuppressive drugs were given to ulcerative colitis patients before diagnostic colonoscopy. The table came from immunoSEQ multiplex PCR; TCRdb's copy has only in-frame clones and leaves some out. The sample holds about 64,000 clones, around 80% seen once. The clonotype originates from a boy younger than 18 with moderate ulcerative colitis. The specimen was blood. V usage is TRBV27 and J usage is TRBJ2-7; D might be TRBD2 (6 bases). In nucleotides, the CDR3 is TGTGCCAGCAGTTTAGTGGGGACTGCATACGAGCAGTACTTC. Translated: CASSLVGTAYEQYF.